This record looks at one TCR beta chain sequence and its context. The data belong to a study of blood T cell repertoires in COVID-19. The wider study: From the United States, Italy and Spain came samples of acute and convalescent COVID-19.

The germline CDR1 and CDR2 sequences are LNHDA and SQIVND (reference sequence). The CDR3 has 14 residues. The V end was cut by 4 bases, the J end by 2 bases, with 8 bases between. Produced via immunoSEQ multiplex PCR; TCRdb's table is partial and in-frame only. Altogether roughly 40,000 clones are present, approximately 85% being singletons, with the ten largest covering roughly 9.7%. Sequencing was done on a sample of peripheral blood. The TCR comes from a human donor in a cohort sampled during active COVID-19. The rearrangement links TRBV19 to TRBJ1-4, with D hard to call. CDR3 bases: TGTGCCAGTAGTAAGGCCGGGACTAATGAAAAACTGTTTTTT. This codes for CASSKAGTNEKLFF.